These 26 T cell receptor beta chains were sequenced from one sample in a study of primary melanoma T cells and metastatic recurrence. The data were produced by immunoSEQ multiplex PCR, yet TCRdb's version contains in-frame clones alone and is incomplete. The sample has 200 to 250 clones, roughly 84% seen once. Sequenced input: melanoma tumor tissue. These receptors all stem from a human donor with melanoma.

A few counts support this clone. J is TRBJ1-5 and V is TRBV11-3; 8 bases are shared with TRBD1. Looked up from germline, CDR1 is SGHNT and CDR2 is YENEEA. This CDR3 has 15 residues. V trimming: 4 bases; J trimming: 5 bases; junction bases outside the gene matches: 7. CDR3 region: CASSSTTGGDQPQHF. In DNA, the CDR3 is TGTGCCAGCAGCTCAACCACAGGGGGTGATCAGCCCCAGCATTTT.

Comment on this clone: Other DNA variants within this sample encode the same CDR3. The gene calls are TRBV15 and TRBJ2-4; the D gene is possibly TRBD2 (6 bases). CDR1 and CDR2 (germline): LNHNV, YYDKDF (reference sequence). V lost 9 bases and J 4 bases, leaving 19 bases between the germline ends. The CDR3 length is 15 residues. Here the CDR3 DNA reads TGTGCCACTAGCTCCCCCCCGGAGGGGAAAAACATTCAGTACTTC. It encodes CATSSPPEGKNIQYF.

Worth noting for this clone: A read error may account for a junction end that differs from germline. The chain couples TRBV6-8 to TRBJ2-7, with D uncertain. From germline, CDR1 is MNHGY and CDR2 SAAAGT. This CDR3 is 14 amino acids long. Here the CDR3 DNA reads TGTGCCAGCACTGCTCGTATTACTTCCTATGAGCAGTACTTC. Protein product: CASTARITSYEQYF.

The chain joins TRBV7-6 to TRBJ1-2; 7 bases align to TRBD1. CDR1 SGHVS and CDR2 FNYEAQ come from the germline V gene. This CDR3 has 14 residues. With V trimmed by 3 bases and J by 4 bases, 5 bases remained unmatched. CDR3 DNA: TGTGCCAGCAGCTTGCCAGGGGGAAGCTATGGCTACACCTTC. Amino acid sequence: CASSLPGGSYGYTF.

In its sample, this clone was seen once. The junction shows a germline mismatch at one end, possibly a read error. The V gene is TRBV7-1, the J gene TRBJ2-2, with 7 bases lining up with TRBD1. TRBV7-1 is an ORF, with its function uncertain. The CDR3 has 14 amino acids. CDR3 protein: CTSSPATGAGELFF. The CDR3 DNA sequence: TGTACCAGCAGCCCAGCCACAGGGGCCGGGGAGCTGTTTTTT.

The CDR3 coding sequence is TGTGCCAGCAGCCTGGACAGGGGTCTTGAAGCTTTCTTT. It yields the protein CASSLDRGLEAFF. The chain links TRBV12-1 to TRBJ1-1; TRBD1 is the table's D call and was not checked against the DNA. TRBV12-1 is a pseudogene segment. The CDR3 runs 13 residues.

In DNA, the CDR3 is TGTGCCAGCAGCCAAGGAGGGACAGACCGGCAGGTAACTGAAGCTTTCTTT. Amino acids: CASSQGGTDRQVTEAFF. The chain has TRBV11-3 and TRBJ1-1; TRBD1 matches 7 bases. This CDR3 has 17 amino acids. Germline V lookup: CDR1 SGHNT, CDR2 YENEEA. V shed 5 bases, J shed 5 bases, and the junction held 17 bases outside the gene matches.

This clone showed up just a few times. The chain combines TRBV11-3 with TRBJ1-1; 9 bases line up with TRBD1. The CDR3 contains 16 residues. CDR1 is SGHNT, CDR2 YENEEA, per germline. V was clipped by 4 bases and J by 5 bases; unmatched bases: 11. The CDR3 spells CASSSGPGTGRTEAFF. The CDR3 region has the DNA TGTGCCAGCAGCTCGGGTCCCGGGACAGGGAGGACTGAAGCTTTCTTT.

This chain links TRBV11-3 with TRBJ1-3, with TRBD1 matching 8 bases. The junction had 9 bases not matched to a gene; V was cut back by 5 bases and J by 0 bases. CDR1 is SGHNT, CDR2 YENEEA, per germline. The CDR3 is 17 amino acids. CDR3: CASSRRDRFDSGNTIYF. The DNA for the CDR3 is TGTGCCAGCAGCAGACGGGACAGGTTTGACTCTGGAAACACCATATATTTT.

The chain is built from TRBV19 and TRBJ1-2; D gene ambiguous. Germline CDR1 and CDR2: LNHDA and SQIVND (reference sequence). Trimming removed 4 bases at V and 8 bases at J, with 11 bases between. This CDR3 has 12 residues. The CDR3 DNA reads TGTGCCAGTAGTAGACTCACCGGCGGCTACACCTTC. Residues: CASSRLTGGYTF.

The CDR3 coding sequence is TGTGCCAGTAGTATAATCCGGGGACGGCAGCCCCAGCATTTT. Protein: CASSIIRGRQPQHF. The chain has TRBV19 and TRBJ1-5, with a tentative D call TRBD1 (5 bases). CDR1 and CDR2 from the germline V gene are LNHDA and SQIVND (reference sequence). Trimming took 2 bases from V and 7 from J, leaving 12 bases between them. This CDR3 has 14 residues. Looking up the rest from reference TRBV19 and TRBJ1-5 gives the full variable domain: DGGITQSPKYLFRKEGQNVTLSCEQNLNHDAMYWYRQDPGQGLRLIYYSQIVNDFQKGDIAEGYSVSREKKESFPLTVTSAQKNPTAFYLCASSIIRGRQPQHFGDGTRLSIL.

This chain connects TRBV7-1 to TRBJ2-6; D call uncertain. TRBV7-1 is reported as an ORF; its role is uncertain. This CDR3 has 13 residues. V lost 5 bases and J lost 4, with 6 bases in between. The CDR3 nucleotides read TGTGCCAGCAGCCCCTCGGGGGCCAACGTCCTGACTTTC. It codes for CASSPSGANVLTF.

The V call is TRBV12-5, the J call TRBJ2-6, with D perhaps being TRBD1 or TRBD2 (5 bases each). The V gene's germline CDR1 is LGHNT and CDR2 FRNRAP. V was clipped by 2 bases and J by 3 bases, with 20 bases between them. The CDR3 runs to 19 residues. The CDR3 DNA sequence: TGTGCTAGTGGTTTGCTCGGGGCTATTGTCCCTAGTGGGGCCAACGTCCTGACTTTC. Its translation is CASGLLGAIVPSGANVLTF.

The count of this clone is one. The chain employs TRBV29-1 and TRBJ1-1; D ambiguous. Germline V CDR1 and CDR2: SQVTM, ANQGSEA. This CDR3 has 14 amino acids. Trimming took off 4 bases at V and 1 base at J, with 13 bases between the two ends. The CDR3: CSVGLWVQNTEAFF. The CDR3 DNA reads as TGCAGCGTTGGTCTATGGGTGCAGAACACTGAAGCTTTCTTT.

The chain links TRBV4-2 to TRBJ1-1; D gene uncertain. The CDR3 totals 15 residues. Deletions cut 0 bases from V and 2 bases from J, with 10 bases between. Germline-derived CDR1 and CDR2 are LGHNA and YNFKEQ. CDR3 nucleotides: TGTGCCAGCAGCCAAGATTGGTGGATAAACACTGAAGCTTTCTTT. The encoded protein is CASSQDWWINTEAFF.

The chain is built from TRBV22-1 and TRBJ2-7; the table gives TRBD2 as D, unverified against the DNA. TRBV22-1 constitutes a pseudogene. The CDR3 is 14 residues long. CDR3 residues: CASSSWGGRSEQYF. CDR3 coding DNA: TGTGCCAGCAGTTCTTGGGGGGGCAGGTCCGAGCAGTACTTC.

The CDR3 DNA reads TGTGCCAGCAGTTACCCGTGGACCCACCTCGGGGAGCAGTACTTC. Translated: CASSYPWTHLGEQYF. The chain combines TRBV6-8 with TRBJ2-7; no firm D call. Per the germline V gene, CDR1 is MNHGY and CDR2 is SAAAGT. The CDR3 contains 15 residues. V was cut by 2 bases and J by 7 bases, with 18 bases left in between.

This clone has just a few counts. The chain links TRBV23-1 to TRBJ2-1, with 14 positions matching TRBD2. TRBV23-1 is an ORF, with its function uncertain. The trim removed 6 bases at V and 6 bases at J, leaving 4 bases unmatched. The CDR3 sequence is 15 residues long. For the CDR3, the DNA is TGCGCCAGCAGGCGGACTAGCGGGGGGTCCAATGAGCAGTTCTTC. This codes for CASRRTSGGSNEQFF.

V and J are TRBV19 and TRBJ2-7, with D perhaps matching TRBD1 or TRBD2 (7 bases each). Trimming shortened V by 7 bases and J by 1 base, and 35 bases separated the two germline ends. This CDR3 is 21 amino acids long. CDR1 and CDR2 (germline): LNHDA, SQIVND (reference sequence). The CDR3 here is CASNIPKYVGGGGGASYEQYF. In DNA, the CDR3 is TGTGCCAGTAATATCCCAAAGTATGTCGGCGGGGGAGGGGGCGCGTCCTACGAGCAGTACTTC. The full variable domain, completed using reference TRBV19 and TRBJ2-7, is DGGITQSPKYLFRKEGQNVTLSCEQNLNHDAMYWYRQDPGQGLRLIYYSQIVNDFQKGDIAEGYSVSREKKESFPLTVTSAQKNPTAFYLCASNIPKYVGGGGGASYEQYFGPGTRLTVT.

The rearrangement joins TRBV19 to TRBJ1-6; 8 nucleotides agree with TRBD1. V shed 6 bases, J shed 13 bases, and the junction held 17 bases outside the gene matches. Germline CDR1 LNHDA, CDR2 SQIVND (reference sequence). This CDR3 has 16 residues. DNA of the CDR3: TGTGCCAGTAGCCCGAAGGGCCGGGACAGGTCTTTGCCCCTCCACTTT. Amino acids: CASSPKGRDRSLPLHF.

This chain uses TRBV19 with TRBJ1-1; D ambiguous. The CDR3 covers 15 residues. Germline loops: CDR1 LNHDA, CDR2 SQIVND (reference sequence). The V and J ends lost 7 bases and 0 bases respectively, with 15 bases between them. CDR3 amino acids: CASNYFGGMNTEAFF. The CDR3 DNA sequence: TGTGCCAGTAACTATTTCGGAGGGATGAACACTGAAGCTTTCTTT.

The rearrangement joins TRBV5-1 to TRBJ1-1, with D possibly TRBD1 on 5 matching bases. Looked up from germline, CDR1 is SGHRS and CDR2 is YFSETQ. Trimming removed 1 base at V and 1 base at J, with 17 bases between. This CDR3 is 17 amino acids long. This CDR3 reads CASSLRGIGWGNTEAFF. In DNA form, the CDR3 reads TGCGCCAGCAGCTTGAGGGGAATAGGGTGGGGGAACACTGAAGCTTTCTTT.

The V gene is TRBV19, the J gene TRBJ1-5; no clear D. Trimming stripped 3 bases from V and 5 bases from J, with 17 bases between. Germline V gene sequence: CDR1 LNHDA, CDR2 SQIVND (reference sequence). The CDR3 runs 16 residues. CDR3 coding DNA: TGTGCCAGTAGTATCCGGTGGGGAACCCTCGATCAGCCCCAGCATTTT. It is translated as CASSIRWGTLDQPQHF.

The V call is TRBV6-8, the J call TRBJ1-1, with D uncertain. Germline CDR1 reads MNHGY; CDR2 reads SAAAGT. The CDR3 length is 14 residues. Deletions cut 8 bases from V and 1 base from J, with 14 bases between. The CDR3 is CASGPGRANTEAFF. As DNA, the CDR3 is TGTGCCAGCGGCCCTGGAAGGGCGAACACTGAAGCTTTCTTT.

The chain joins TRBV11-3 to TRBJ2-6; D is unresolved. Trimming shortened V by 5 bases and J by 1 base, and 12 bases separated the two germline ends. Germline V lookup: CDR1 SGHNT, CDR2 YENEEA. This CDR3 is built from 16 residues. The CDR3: CASSRASFSGANVLTF. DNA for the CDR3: TGTGCCAGCAGCCGGGCCTCCTTTTCTGGGGCCAACGTCCTGACTTTC.

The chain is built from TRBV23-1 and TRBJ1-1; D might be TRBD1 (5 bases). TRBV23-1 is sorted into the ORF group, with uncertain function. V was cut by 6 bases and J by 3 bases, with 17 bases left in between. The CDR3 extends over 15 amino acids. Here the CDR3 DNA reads TGCGCCAGCAGCCAAGATCCGGGAGGGGACACTGAAGCTTTCTTT. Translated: CASSQDPGGDTEAFF.